The 15 T cell receptor beta chains below all came from one sample that was sequenced in a study of T cell clonality in common variable immunodeficiency. Method: immunoSEQ multiplex PCR; TCRdb's copy keeps in-frame clones and lacks some. The profile covers tens of thousands of clones, none occurring a single time. Sequenced material: peripheral blood mononuclear cells. These receptors were collected from a person between 18 and 69 years old in good health.

This clone was recorded many times. The read comes to an end 3 residues before the CDR3 does, leaving the germline J gene to fill in the end. This chain links TRBV5-4 with TRBJ2-7, with 7 bases that match TRBD1. The CDR3 has 16 amino acids. The germline gives CDR1 SGHNT, CDR2 YYREEE (reference sequence). J was trimmed by 0 bases and V by 4 bases; bases with no gene match: 10. The sequenced part of the CDR3 DNA is TGTGCCAGCAGCACGTACAGGGGTGGCGACTCCTACGAG. This translates into CASSTYRGGDSYE. The entire CDR3 reads CASSTYRGGDSYEQYF.

This clone was recorded many times. The read is 3 residues too short to cover the CDR3 end, so that end is filled in from the germline J gene. V is TRBV20-1 and J is TRBJ2-5; possible D gene TRBD1, 6 bases. The germline gives CDR1 DFQATT, CDR2 SNEGSKA (reference sequence). CDR3 size: 14 residues. V shed 5 bases and J shed 5 bases, with 18 bases lying between them. CDR3 region: CSAPFRGVGETQYF. The covered CDR3 bases are TGCAGTGCTCCCTTCAGGGGTGTAGGGGAGACC.

This clone was observed many times. With the read ending 3 residues before the CDR3 end, the germline J gene is used to fill in that end. V usage is TRBV5-4 and J usage is TRBJ2-3, with D perhaps TRBD2 (5 bases). This CDR3 contains 15 residues. Per germline, CDR1 SGHNT and CDR2 YYREEE (reference sequence). The V and J ends lost 3 bases and 0 bases respectively, with 11 bases between them. The CDR3 is CASSSERPSTDTQYF. The part of the CDR3 DNA that was read is TGTGCCAGCAGCTCGGAGCGGCCTAGCACAGATACG.

This clone was recorded at least ten times. The read comes to an end 3 residues before the CDR3 does, leaving the germline J gene to fill in the end. This rearrangement joins TRBV5-1 to TRBJ2-2, with 10 nucleotides matching TRBD2. Germline V gene sequence: CDR1 SGHRS, CDR2 YFSETQ. After removal of 0 bases from V and 4 bases from J, the junction contained 3 bases not matched to a gene. The CDR3 totals 16 residues. The sequenced part of the CDR3 DNA is TGCGCCAGCAGCTTGGGGCTAGCGGGGGTCACCGGGGAG. This gives the protein CASSLGLAGVTGE. The full CDR3 is CASSLGLAGVTGELFF.

This clone showed up many times. The sequenced CDR3 bases are TGTGCCAGTAGGACAGGAAACGAG. Protein product: CASRTGNE. The full-length CDR3 reads as CASRTGNEQYF. The V call is TRBV19, the J call TRBJ2-7, with D possibly TRBD1 on 6 matching bases. From the germline J gene comes the end of the CDR3, since the read stops 3 residues before it. The germline V and J ends were trimmed by 6 bases and 5 bases, with 8 bases remaining between them. CDR1 and CDR2 from the germline V gene are LNHDA and SQIVND (reference sequence). The CDR3 is made up of 11 amino acids.

This clone came up many times. The DNA read from the CDR3 is TGTGCCAGCAGCTTGGGTAGCGGGAGCTACGAG. Its protein product is CASSLGSGSYE. Given in full, the CDR3 is CASSLGSGSYEQYF. The chain combines TRBV5-6 with TRBJ2-7, with TRBD2 matching over 9 bases. The read terminates 3 residues before the CDR3 end, so the remaining end is supplied by the germline J gene. The CDR3 sequence is 14 residues long. Unmatched junction bases numbered 1, after V lost 0 bases and J lost 3 bases. Germline values: CDR1 SGHDT, CDR2 YYEEEE.

This clone was recorded at least ten times. The sequenced fragment ends 3 residues before the CDR3 boundary, so the rest is inferred from the germline J gene. The chain joins TRBV7-3 to TRBJ1-1; no clear D gene. V gave up 5 bases and J gave up 7 bases, with 17 bases separating them. Germline-derived CDR1 and CDR2 are SGHTA and FQGTGA. The CDR3 has 14 amino acids. The sequenced part of the CDR3 DNA is TGTGCCAGCAGCCCCTCGACATCGTCTCGTGAA. Its protein product is CASSPSTSSRE. The full CDR3 protein reads CASSPSTSSREAFF.

This clone was recorded many times. The read ends 3 residues early relative to the CDR3; the germline J gene fills the gap. The chain couples TRBV14 to TRBJ1-2; TRBD1 might be the D (5 bases). V gave up 3 bases and J gave up 7 bases, with 18 bases separating them. The CDR3 contains 15 residues. CDR1 SGHDN and CDR2 FVKESK come from the germline V gene. CDR3 DNA, as far as it was read: TGTGCCAGCAGCCAGCTCGGCGGGGGGAGTGGTGGC. Translation gives CASSQLGGGSGG. The whole CDR3 sequence reads CASSQLGGGSGGYTF.

This clone was counted many times. The read is 3 residues too short to cover the CDR3 end, so that end is filled in from the germline J gene. V and J are TRBV5-6 and TRBJ2-7; 7 positions match TRBD1. Germline CDR1 SGHDT, CDR2 YYEEEE. With V trimmed by 4 bases and J by 5 bases, 3 bases remained unmatched. This CDR3 region has 12 residues. CDR3 DNA, as far as it was read: TGTGCCAGCAGCCCGACAGGGAACGAG. Translating gives CASSPTGNE. The entire CDR3 protein reads CASSPTGNEQYF. Supplemented by reference TRBV5-6 and TRBJ2-7, the full variable domain reads DAGVTQSPTHLIKTRGQQVTLRCSPKSGHDTVSWYQQALGQGPQFIFQYYEEEERQRGNFPDRFSGHQFPNYSSELNVNALLLGDSALYLCASSPTGNEQYFGPGTRLTVT.

This clone was found many times. The read gets to within 3 residues of the CDR3 end, and the germline J gene fills in the rest. The gene calls are TRBV5-6 and TRBJ1-2, with TRBD1 as a possible D gene (6 bases). From germline, CDR1 is SGHDT and CDR2 YYEEEE. V lost 0 bases, J lost 2 bases, and 11 bases lay in between. CDR3 length: 15 amino acids. CDR3 sequence reads: CASSLAPTGNYGYTF. Partial CDR3 DNA: TGTGCCAGCAGCTTGGCCCCCACAGGGAACTATGGC.

This clone was observed many times. The sequence runs out 3 residues before the end of the CDR3; the remainder is reconstructed from the germline J gene. The chain joins TRBV7-6 to TRBJ1-3, with D unclear. The germline CDR1 and CDR2 sequences are SGHVS and FNYEAQ. This CDR3 has 14 amino acids. V was clipped by 1 base and J by 0 bases, with 4 bases between them. Incomplete CDR3 DNA: TGTGCCAGCAGCTTAGACAGCTCTGGAAACACC. Translating gives CASSLDSSGNT. The whole CDR3 is CASSLDSSGNTIYF.

This clone was recorded many times. Read sequence stops 3 residues before the CDR3 end, and the germline J gene provides the missing end. V gene TRBV6-1 combines with J gene TRBJ2-3; the match to TRBD2 covers 9 bases. V lost 2 bases, J lost 3 bases, and 6 bases stayed unmatched. The germline gives CDR1 MNHNS, CDR2 SASEGT. The CDR3 has 16 residues. The CDR3 loop is CASSERGGGGTDTQYF. CDR3 DNA, as far as it was read: TGTGCCAGCAGTGAACGCGGCGGGGGGGGTACAGATACG.

This clone appeared many times. The missing CDR3 end, 3 residues past where the read stops, is filled in from the germline J gene. The chain is built from TRBV7-8 and TRBJ2-2; a weak D match, TRBD2 (6 bases). CDR1 and CDR2 from the germline V gene are SGHVS and FQNEAQ. This CDR3 is 18 amino acids long. The V end lost 3 bases, the J end lost 3 bases, and 20 bases lay between the germline ends. The CDR3 loop is CASSFPFLGRRDTGELFF. The sequenced part of the CDR3 DNA is TGTGCCAGCAGCTTTCCGTTTTTGGGTCGGAGGGACACCGGGGAG.

This clone was recorded at least ten times. The read halts 3 residues ahead of the CDR3 end, with the missing end drawn from the germline J gene. V and J are TRBV19 and TRBJ2-7; a possible D gene is TRBD2 (6 bases). V was shortened by 4 bases and J by 6 bases, with 16 bases between the two germline ends. Germline CDR1 reads LNHDA; CDR2 reads SQIVND (reference sequence). The CDR3 is made up of 14 amino acids. The DNA read from the CDR3 is TGTGCCAGTAGTAAGCGGGCAGGTAAGGGCGAG. Amino acids: CASSKRAGKGE. The full CDR3 reads CASSKRAGKGEQYF.

Turning to this clone: The read ends 3 residues early relative to the CDR3; the germline J gene fills the gap. V is TRBV5-1 and J is TRBJ2-5; TRBD1 agrees at 7 bases. The CDR3 consists of 14 residues. Trimming cost V 4 bases and J 4 bases; bases outside gene matches: 7. Germline CDR1 and CDR2: SGHRS and YFSETQ. CDR3 residues: CASSQGGGGETQYF. The CDR3 DNA, read in part, is TGCGCCAGCAGCCAAGGGGGCGGTGGAGAGACC.